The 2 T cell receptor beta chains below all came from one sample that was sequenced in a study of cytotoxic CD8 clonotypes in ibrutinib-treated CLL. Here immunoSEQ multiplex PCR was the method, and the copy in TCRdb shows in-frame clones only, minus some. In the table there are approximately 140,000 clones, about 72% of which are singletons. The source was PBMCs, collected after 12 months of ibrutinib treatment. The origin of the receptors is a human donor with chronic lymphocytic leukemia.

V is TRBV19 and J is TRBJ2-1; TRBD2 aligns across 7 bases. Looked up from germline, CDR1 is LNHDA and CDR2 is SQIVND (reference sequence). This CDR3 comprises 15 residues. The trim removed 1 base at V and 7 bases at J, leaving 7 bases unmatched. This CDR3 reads CASSIVAGEFNEQFF. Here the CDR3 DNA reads TGTGCCAGTAGTATAGTTGCGGGAGAGTTTAATGAGCAGTTCTTC.

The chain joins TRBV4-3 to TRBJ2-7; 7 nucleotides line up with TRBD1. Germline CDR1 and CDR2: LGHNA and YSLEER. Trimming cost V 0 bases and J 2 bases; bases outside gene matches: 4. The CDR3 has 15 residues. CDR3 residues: CASSQEQGLPYEQYF. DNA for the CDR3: TGCGCCAGCAGCCAAGAACAGGGGCTACCCTACGAGCAGTACTTC.